The following is a T cell receptor beta chain sequence with its context. Its antigen is undetermined. This CDR3 contains 15 residues. Germline-derived CDR1 and CDR2 are SNHLY and FYNNEI. The V end lost 2 bases, the J end lost 4 bases, and 11 bases lay between the germline ends. This record comes from a study of cytomegalovirus exposure and HLA in healthy donors. PCR amplification relied on 60 Vbeta primers (plus 13 Jbeta primers). Method: immunoSEQ multiplex PCR; TCRdb's copy keeps in-frame clones and lacks some. The data contain 150,000 or so clones, approximately 84% of them seen just once; the ten biggest clones take up 0.8% to 1.3%. Study observations and caveats: HLA alleles were associated with 16,000 or so TCR beta sequences in a later analysis at 0.05 false discovery rate. TCR beta sequences reportedly predicted most subjects' HLA-A and HLA-B alleles accurately.

The gene calls are TRBV2 and TRBJ2-2; D is possibly TRBD2 (5 bases). This receptor was identified in a man younger than 40 in good health and CMV-seronegative. The source material was PBMCs. CDR3 loop: CASSETSMGTGELFF. CDR3 nucleotides: TGTGCCAGCAGTGAAACTAGTATGGGCACCGGGGAGCTGTTTTTT.